The 32 T cell receptor beta chains below come from one sample, sequenced in a study of radiotherapy plus CTLA-4 blockade in lung cancer. Method: immunoSEQ multiplex PCR; TCRdb's copy keeps in-frame clones and lacks some. The data show approximately 76,000 clones, with around 78% seen just once and under 4.5% held by the top ten. The sample here was peripheral blood, taken from a patient treated with radiotherapy plus ipilimumab. Receptors originate from a human donor with non-small cell lung cancer who had a partial response to radiotherapy plus ipilimumab. Some clones in this sample may be carry-over from other donors' samples.

This clone showed up just a few times. The chain couples TRBV19 to TRBJ1-1, with 10 bases aligning to TRBD1. Per the germline V gene, CDR1 is LNHDA and CDR2 is SQIVND (reference sequence). The CDR3 is 17 residues long. After removal of 10 bases from V and 2 bases from J, the junction contained 16 bases not matched to a gene. The CDR3 nucleotides read TGTGCCACCTATCGGGGACAGGGGCCGCCTTCAAACACTGAAGCTTTCTTT. Translating gives CATYRGQGPPSNTEAFF.

In nucleotides, the CDR3 is TGTGCCAGCAGCCCGCGCGGGCTCGAGCAGTACTTC. Its protein is CASSPRGLEQYF. V and J are TRBV2 and TRBJ2-7; TRBD2 is a possible D gene (5 bases). The V gene lost 6 bases and the J gene lost 6 bases, with 12 bases spanning the gap. Germline V lookup: CDR1 SNHLY, CDR2 FYNNEI. The CDR3 length is 12 residues.

This sequence joins TRBV30 and TRBJ2-3, with 9 bases identical to TRBD2. CDR3 length: 16 amino acids. The V and J ends lost 8 bases and 3 bases, in that order; junction bases with no gene match: 15. Germline V lookup: CDR1 GTSNPN, CDR2 SVGIG (reference sequence). For the CDR3, the DNA is TGTGCCACAGCAGGGGGTAGCGGGAGTTCAACAGATACGCAGTATTTT. It encodes CATAGGSGSSTDTQYF.

This clone is a singleton in its sample. This chain links TRBV28 with TRBJ2-7; D is possibly TRBD2 (5 bases). From germline, CDR1 is MDHEN and CDR2 SYDVKM. Trimming pared 3 bases from V and 5 bases from J, leaving 11 bases between. This CDR3 spans 13 amino acids. CDR3 in amino acids: CASSFGGGDEQYF. The CDR3 DNA reads as TGTGCCAGCAGTTTCGGAGGAGGCGACGAGCAGTACTTC.

This chain uses TRBV2 with TRBJ2-2, with 14 bases that match TRBD2. Per germline, CDR1 SNHLY and CDR2 FYNNEI. This CDR3 spans 17 amino acids. J gave up 3 bases and V 6 bases, and 6 bases lay outside the gene matches. CDR3 protein: CASRGGLAGGYTGELFF. CDR3 nucleotide sequence: TGTGCCAGCAGGGGCGGACTAGCGGGGGGATACACCGGGGAGCTGTTTTTT.

This clone was observed a few times. This chain links TRBV28 with TRBJ1-5, with D possibly TRBD1 on 6 matching bases. Trimming removed 6 bases from V and 7 bases from J, with 19 bases in between. The CDR3 consists of 15 residues. Germline loops: CDR1 MDHEN, CDR2 SYDVKM. For the CDR3, the DNA is TGTGCCAGCAGACACCCACAGGGATCGGGGCAGCCCCAGCATTTT. It is translated as CASRHPQGSGQPQHF. The whole variable domain, filled in from reference TRBV28 and TRBJ1-5, reads DVKVTQSSRYLVKRTGEKVFLECVQDMDHENMFWYRQDPGLGLRLIYFSYDVKMKEKGDIPEGYSVSREKKERFSLILESASTNQTSMYLCASRHPQGSGQPQHFGDGTRLSIL.

V and J are TRBV10-3 and TRBJ1-2; a possible D gene is TRBD1 (5 bases). Per the germline V gene, CDR1 is ENHRY and CDR2 is SYGVKD. CDR3 size: 12 residues. Trimming stripped 6 bases from V and 2 bases from J, with 7 bases between. CDR3 nucleotide sequence: TGTGCCATCAGCGGGGGAAACTATGGCTACACCTTC. The encoded protein is CAISGGNYGYTF.

This clone has more than one count but fewer than ten. Other DNA sequences in the same sample also yield this CDR3. The chain uses TRBV7-9 and TRBJ1-1; D is undetermined. This CDR3 has 13 amino acids. V lost 2 bases and J 2 bases, leaving 6 bases between the germline ends. Germline loops: CDR1 SEHNR, CDR2 FQNEAQ (reference sequence). This CDR3 reads CASSLNSNTEAFF. CDR3 nucleotides: TGTGCCAGCAGCTTAAACAGTAACACTGAAGCTTTCTTT.

This clone was recorded once. CDR3: CASSVGSGGFYNEQFF. The CDR3 nucleotides are TGTGCCAGCAGCGTAGGCAGCGGGGGCTTTTACAATGAGCAGTTCTTC. The chain links TRBV9 to TRBJ2-1; 8 bases map to TRBD2. Germline V CDR1 and CDR2: SGDLS, YYNGEE. This CDR3 has 16 amino acids. The J segment lost 4 bases and the V segment lost 0 bases, leaving 6 bases of the junction unmatched.

The rearrangement uses TRBV7-9 and TRBJ2-5; TRBD1 matches at 10 bases. Germline values: CDR1 SEHNR, CDR2 FQNEAQ (reference sequence). This CDR3 comprises 13 residues. Losses at the gene ends were 3 bases for V and 11 bases for J; bases not matched to a gene: 6. The CDR3 DNA follows: TGTGCCAGCAGCTTTGGTGGGACAGGGGAGCAGTACTTC. Amino acid sequence: CASSFGGTGEQYF.

This clone was seen a handful of times. The chain joins TRBV18 to TRBJ1-3; 7 bases map to TRBD1. The CDR3 consists of 16 residues. Trimming at V came to 5 bases and at J to 1 base, leaving 8 bases not matched to a gene. Germline V gives CDR1 KGHSH, CDR2 LQKENI. CDR3 DNA sequence: TGTGCCAGCTCAACGTCGACAGGGTTTTCTGGAAACACCATATATTTT. Translating gives CASSTSTGFSGNTIYF.

The V call is TRBV12-5, the J call TRBJ2-1; 7 nucleotides line up with TRBD1. The CDR3 is 22 amino acids. The J segment lost 0 bases and the V segment lost 0 bases, leaving 20 bases of the junction unmatched. CDR1 and CDR2 from the germline V gene are LGHNT and FRNRAP. Here the CDR3 reads CASGLVAPAGTVIFFSYNEQFF. The CDR3 nucleotides are TGTGCTAGTGGTTTGGTAGCCCCTGCCGGGACAGTTATTTTTTTCTCCTACAATGAGCAGTTCTTC.

The rearrangement links TRBV9 to TRBJ2-7, with D tentatively TRBD1 (6 bases). In germline, CDR1 is SGDLS, CDR2 YYNGEE. The CDR3 is made up of 15 amino acids. Trimming took off 3 bases at V and 1 base at J, with 14 bases between the two ends. The CDR3 loop is CASSAFTGSSYEQYF. DNA for the CDR3: TGTGCCAGCAGCGCTTTTACAGGGAGTTCCTACGAGCAGTACTTC. Based on the CDR3 plus reference TRBV9 and TRBJ2-7, the full variable domain is DSGVTQTPKHLITATGQRVTLRCSPRSGDLSVYWYQQSLDQGLQFLIQYYNGEERAKGNILERFSAQQFPDLHSELNLSSLELGDSALYFCASSAFTGSSYEQYFGPGTRLTVT.

The gene calls are TRBV5-6 and TRBJ2-5; 7 nucleotides agree with TRBD2. The CDR3 covers 15 residues. CDR1 and CDR2 (germline): SGHDT, YYEEEE. The trim removed 5 bases at V and 2 bases at J, leaving 9 bases unmatched. CDR3 nucleotides: TGTGCCAGCAGACGGTGGGGCGGGGGTCAAGAGACCCAGTACTTC. Translation: CASRRWGGGQETQYF.

V gene TRBV7-6 combines with J gene TRBJ1-1, with 10 bases aligning to TRBD1. With 7 bases clipped from V and 5 bases from J, the junction kept 4 bases outside the gene matches. CDR1 and CDR2 (germline): SGHVS, FNYEAQ. The CDR3 length is 13 residues. The CDR3: CASTRQGATEAFF. CDR3 in DNA: TGTGCCAGCACGCGACAGGGGGCAACTGAAGCTTTCTTT.

The table lists this clone with a few counts. The chain combines TRBV27 with TRBJ2-1; 7 bases align to TRBD1. Germline V gene lookup returns CDR1 MNHEY and CDR2 SMNVEV (reference sequence). This CDR3 region has 15 residues. Trimming removed 2 bases from V and 4 bases from J; junction bases left unmatched: 5. The CDR3 loop reads CASSLGGQRYNEQFF. CDR3 bases: TGTGCCAGCAGTTTAGGGGGACAGAGGTACAATGAGCAGTTCTTC.

The V and J genes are TRBV19 and TRBJ2-2; no reliable D call. The germline gives CDR1 LNHDA, CDR2 SQIVND (reference sequence). CDR3 length equals 13 residues. The V and J ends lost 4 bases and 2 bases respectively, with 5 bases between them. The CDR3 here is CASSSQNTGELFF. CDR3 in DNA: TGTGCCAGTAGTAGTCAAAACACCGGGGAGCTGTTTTTT.

The rearrangement links TRBV2 to TRBJ2-2, with 9 positions matching TRBD1. The CDR3 is 14 amino acids. Germline values: CDR1 SNHLY, CDR2 FYNNEI. V lost 11 bases to trimming and J lost 2 bases; unmatched junction nucleotides: 6. CDR3 nucleotides: TGTGCCGGCCGGGACAGGGTTAACACCGGGGAGCTGTTTTTT. It yields the protein CAGRDRVNTGELFF.

This clone was counted between two and nine times. The chain employs TRBV7-8 and TRBJ2-5, with TRBD2 as a possible D gene (5 bases). This CDR3 spans 13 amino acids. Trimming removed 4 bases at V and 10 bases at J, with 16 bases between. Germline CDR1 and CDR2: SGHVS and FQNEAQ. This CDR3 is CASSSPGKGNQYF. The CDR3 DNA sequence: TGTGCCAGCAGCTCCCCGGGGAAGGGTAACCAGTACTTC.

The chain has TRBV5-5 and TRBJ1-5, with 10 bases lining up with TRBD1. The germline gives CDR1 SGHKS, CDR2 YYEKEE (reference sequence). V was pared by 2 bases and J by 5 bases, with 4 bases of the junction left unmatched. The CDR3 runs 15 residues. The DNA for the CDR3 is TGTGCCAGCAGCTTCTATGGGACAGGGGATCAGCCCCAGCATTTT. Translated, it gives CASSFYGTGDQPQHF.

This CDR3 reads CASSAMGASSTDTQYF. The DNA of the CDR3 is TGTGCCAGCAGCGCAATGGGCGCCTCTAGCACAGATACGCAGTATTTT. The chain couples TRBV9 to TRBJ2-3; the D is unclear. Germline V gives CDR1 SGDLS, CDR2 YYNGEE. V was cut by 3 bases and J by 0 bases, with 14 bases left in between. CDR3 length equals 16 residues.

The chain joins TRBV7-2 to TRBJ2-7; D perhaps matches TRBD2 (6 bases). The length of the CDR3 is 17 residues. V lost 6 bases and J lost 0, with 21 bases in between. Per the germline V gene, CDR1 is SGHTA and CDR2 is FQGNSA. The CDR3 here is CASSSPYASASSYEQYF. CDR3 nucleotide sequence: TGTGCCAGCAGTTCTCCGTATGCTAGCGCGAGCTCCTACGAGCAGTACTTC.

The V gene is TRBV7-2, the J gene TRBJ2-5, with TRBD2 identical over 7 bases. Germline V gives CDR1 SGHTA, CDR2 FQGNSA. After removal of 0 bases from V and 2 bases from J, the junction contained 3 bases not matched to a gene. This CDR3 region has 15 residues. CDR3 sequence: CASSLAGGGQETQYF. The CDR3 region has the DNA TGTGCCAGCAGCTTAGCGGGGGGAGGGCAAGAGACCCAGTACTTC.

The gene calls are TRBV2 and TRBJ2-3, with D perhaps matching TRBD1 (6 bases). Germline assignment: CDR1 SNHLY and CDR2 FYNNEI. Trimming took off 6 bases at V and 1 base at J, with 14 bases between the two ends. CDR3 size: 15 residues. For the CDR3, the DNA is TGTGCCAGCAGCCTCAACAGGGTTGGCACAGATACGCAGTATTTT. This sequence encodes CASSLNRVGTDTQYF.

As for this clone: The sample holds other DNA sequences that translate to the same CDR3. The CDR3 DNA is TGTGCCAGCTCACCCGAGCTGAACACTGAAGCTTTCTTT. The encoded protein is CASSPELNTEAFF. The V call is TRBV18, the J call TRBJ1-1; D remains unclear. Per germline, CDR1 KGHSH and CDR2 LQKENI. The germline V and J ends were trimmed by 3 bases and 0 bases, with 5 bases remaining between them. The CDR3 extends over 13 amino acids.

The chain combines TRBV11-3 with TRBJ2-5; perhaps TRBD2 as D (6 bases). This CDR3 comprises 13 residues. Trimming took off 2 bases at V and 8 bases at J, with 12 bases between the two ends. CDR1 SGHNT and CDR2 YENEEA come from the germline V gene. The CDR3 DNA reads as TGTGCCAGCAGCTTAAATATGGCGGGAACCCAGTACTTC. It codes for CASSLNMAGTQYF.

This clone was detected only a few times. The chain combines TRBV6-6 with TRBJ2-7; perhaps TRBD2 as D (6 bases). Germline values: CDR1 MNHNY, CDR2 SVGAGI (reference sequence). There are 14 residues in the CDR3. Between the trimmed V and J ends, which lost 7 bases and 7 bases, there was a span of 20 bases. In DNA, the CDR3 is TGTGCCAGCACGGGAGAGGGTCGTTTTTGGGAGCAGTACTTC. Protein product: CASTGEGRFWEQYF.

The chain recombines TRBV4-3 with TRBJ1-1; D might be TRBD1 (6 bases). Germline CDR1 reads LGHNA; CDR2 reads YSLEER. Trimming took 6 bases from V and 6 from J, leaving 11 bases between them. The CDR3 sequence is 12 residues long. The DNA for the CDR3 is TGCGCCAGCAGTCATGGGGGCTCTGAAGCTTTCTTT. Amino acid sequence: CASSHGGSEAFF.

The chain employs TRBV11-3 and TRBJ1-1, with D unclear. Trimming took off 1 base at V and 1 base at J, with 4 bases between the two ends. The length of the CDR3 is 13 residues. CDR1 is SGHNT and CDR2 is YENEEA in the germline V gene. CDR3 amino acids: CASSLGRNTEAFF. DNA of the CDR3: TGTGCCAGCAGCTTAGGTAGGAACACTGAAGCTTTCTTT. The full variable domain, with the rest looked up from reference TRBV11-3 and TRBJ1-1, is EAGVVQSPRYKIIEKKQPVAFWCNPISGHNTLYWYLQNLGQGPELLIRYENEEAVDDSQLPKDRFSAERLKGVDSTLKIQPAELGDSAVYLCASSLGRNTEAFFGQGTRLTVV.

The V gene is TRBV19, the J gene TRBJ2-1; unclear D gene. The CDR3 has 13 amino acids. Germline V gives CDR1 LNHDA, CDR2 SQIVND (reference sequence). V lost 5 bases to trimming and J lost 7 bases, with 12 bases between them. CDR3 sequence reads: CASSGGRRNEQFF. For the CDR3, the DNA is TGTGCCAGTAGTGGCGGCCGGCGAAATGAGCAGTTCTTC.

V gene TRBV5-8 combines with J gene TRBJ1-4; TRBD1 might be the D (5 bases). V lost 0 bases to trimming and J lost 4 bases, with 10 bases between them. The CDR3 totals 15 residues. Germline values: CDR1 SGHTS, CDR2 YDEGEE. This CDR3 reads CASSLGTDSNEKLFF. Here the CDR3 DNA reads TGTGCCAGCAGCTTGGGGACCGACAGTAATGAAAAACTGTTTTTT.

This chain connects TRBV11-2 to TRBJ2-7; 7 positions agree with TRBD1. Germline CDR1 reads SGHAT; CDR2 reads FQNNGV. The CDR3 is made up of 16 amino acids. The junction had 11 bases not matched to a gene; V was cut back by 6 bases and J by 0 bases. CDR3 region: CASSQTREGASYEQYF. DNA for the CDR3: TGTGCCAGCAGTCAAACTAGAGAGGGGGCCTCCTACGAGCAGTACTTC. The complete variable domain, with remaining parts taken from reference TRBV11-2 and TRBJ2-7, reads EAGVAQSPRYKIIEKRQSVAFWCNPISGHATLYWYQQILGQGPKLLIQFQNNGVVDDSQLPKDRFSAERLKGVDSTLKIQPAKLEDSAVYLCASSQTREGASYEQYFGPGTRLTVT.